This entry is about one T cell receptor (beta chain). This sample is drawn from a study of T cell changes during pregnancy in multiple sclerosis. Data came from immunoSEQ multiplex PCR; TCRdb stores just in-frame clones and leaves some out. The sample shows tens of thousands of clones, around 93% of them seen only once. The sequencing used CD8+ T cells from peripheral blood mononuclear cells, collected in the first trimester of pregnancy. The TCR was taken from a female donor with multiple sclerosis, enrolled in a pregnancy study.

The CDR3 protein is CASSINMNTEAFF. The CDR3 nucleotides read TGCGCCAGCAGTATCAACATGAACACTGAAGCTTTCTTT. J is TRBJ1-1 and V is TRBV10-2; no clear D. Germline-derived CDR1 and CDR2 are WSHSY and SAAADI. The CDR3 has 13 residues. Trimming took off 5 bases at V and 0 bases at J, with 7 bases between the two ends.